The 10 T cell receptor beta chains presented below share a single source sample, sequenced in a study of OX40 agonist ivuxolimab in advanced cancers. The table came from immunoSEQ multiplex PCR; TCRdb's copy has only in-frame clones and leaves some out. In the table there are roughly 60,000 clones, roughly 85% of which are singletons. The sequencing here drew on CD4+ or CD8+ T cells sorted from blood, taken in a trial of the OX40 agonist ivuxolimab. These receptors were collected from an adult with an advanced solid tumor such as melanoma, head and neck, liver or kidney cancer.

CDR3 sequence: CASSFRDAGRRDGYTF. The CDR3 DNA follows: TGTGCCAGCAGTTTCAGGGACGCCGGGCGTAGGGATGGCTACACCTTC. The chain has TRBV27 and TRBJ1-2; tentatively, D is TRBD1 (5 bases). V lost 3 bases to trimming and J lost 6 bases, with 20 bases between them. Per germline, CDR1 MNHEY and CDR2 SMNVEV (reference sequence). The CDR3 is 16 residues long.

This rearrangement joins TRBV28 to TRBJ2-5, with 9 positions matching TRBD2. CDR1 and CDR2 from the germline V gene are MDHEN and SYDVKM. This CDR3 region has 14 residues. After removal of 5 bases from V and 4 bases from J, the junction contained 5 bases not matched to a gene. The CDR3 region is CASSVAGVGETQYF. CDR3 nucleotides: TGTGCCAGCAGTGTAGCGGGAGTTGGAGAGACCCAGTACTTC.

The CDR3 bases are TGTGCCAGCAGCCGTAGACTAGTTGGCGGGAGTACGGAGACCCAGTACTTC. Translation gives CASSRRLVGGSTETQYF. V gene TRBV5-4 combines with J gene TRBJ2-5; TRBD2 aligns across 7 bases. V was pared by 4 bases and J by 5 bases, with 17 bases of the junction left unmatched. CDR1 and CDR2 (germline): SGHNT, YYREEE (reference sequence). The CDR3 totals 17 residues.

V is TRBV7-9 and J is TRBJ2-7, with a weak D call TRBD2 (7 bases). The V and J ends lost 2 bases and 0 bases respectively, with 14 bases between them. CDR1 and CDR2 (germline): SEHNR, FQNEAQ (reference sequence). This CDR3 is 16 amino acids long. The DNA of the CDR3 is TGTGCCAGCAGCTTAACAGGGCTAGCGGACTCCTACGAGCAGTACTTC. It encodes CASSLTGLADSYEQYF.

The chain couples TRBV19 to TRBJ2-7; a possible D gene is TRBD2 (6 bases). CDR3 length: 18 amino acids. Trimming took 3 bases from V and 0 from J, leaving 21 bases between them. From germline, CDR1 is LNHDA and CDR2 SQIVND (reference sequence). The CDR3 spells CASSMRVPSASSSYEQYF. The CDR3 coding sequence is TGTGCCAGTAGTATGAGGGTCCCTAGCGCTTCCAGCTCCTACGAGCAGTACTTC.

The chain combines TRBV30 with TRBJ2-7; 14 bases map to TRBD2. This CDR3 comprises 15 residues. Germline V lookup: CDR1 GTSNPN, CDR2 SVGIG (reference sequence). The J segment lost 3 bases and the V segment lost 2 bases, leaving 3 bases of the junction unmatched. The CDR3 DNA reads TGTGCCTGGAGTTCGGGACTAGCGGGAGACTACGAGCAGTACTTC. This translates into CAWSSGLAGDYEQYF.

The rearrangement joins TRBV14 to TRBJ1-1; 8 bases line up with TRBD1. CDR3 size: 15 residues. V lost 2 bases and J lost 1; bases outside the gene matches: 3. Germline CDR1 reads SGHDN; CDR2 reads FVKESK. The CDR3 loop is CASSQQTGENTEAFF. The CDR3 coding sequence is TGTGCCAGCAGCCAACAGACAGGGGAGAACACTGAAGCTTTCTTT.

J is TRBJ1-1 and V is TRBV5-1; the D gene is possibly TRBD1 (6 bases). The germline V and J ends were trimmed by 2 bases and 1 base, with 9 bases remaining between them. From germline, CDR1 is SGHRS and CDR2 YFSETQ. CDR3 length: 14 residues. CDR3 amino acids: CASSFKGQNTEAFF. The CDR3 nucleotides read TGCGCCAGCAGCTTCAAGGGACAGAACACTGAAGCTTTCTTT.

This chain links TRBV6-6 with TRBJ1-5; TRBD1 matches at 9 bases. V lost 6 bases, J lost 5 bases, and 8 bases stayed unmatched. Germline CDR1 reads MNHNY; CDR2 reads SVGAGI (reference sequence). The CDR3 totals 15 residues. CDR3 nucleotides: TGTGCCAGCAGCTCGGACAGGGGATTAGATCAGCCCCAGCATTTT. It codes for CASSSDRGLDQPQHF.

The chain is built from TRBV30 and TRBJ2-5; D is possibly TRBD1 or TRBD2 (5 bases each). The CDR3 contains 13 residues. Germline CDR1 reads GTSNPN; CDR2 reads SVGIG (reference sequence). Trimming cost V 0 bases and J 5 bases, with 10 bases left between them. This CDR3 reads CAWSVRRDETQYF. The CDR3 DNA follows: TGTGCCTGGAGTGTACGCAGGGACGAGACCCAGTACTTC.